This entry concerns a single T cell receptor (beta chain). Relative to the germline gene, one junction end is altered; a read error may explain this. The data were obtained in a study of molecular identifiers for immune sequencing clone quantification. The CDR3 is 15 residues long. Germline-derived CDR1 and CDR2 are SEHNR and FQNEAQ (reference sequence). TCRdb reprocessed the PCR reads with MiXCR, giving one entry per CDR3 protein. Of some 8,500 distinct CDR3 sequences listed, roughly 14% are singletons. The sequenced sample consisted of naive CD8+ T cells from blood, with Jurkat cell RNA spiked in. Subset specified: FACS-sorted CD8+CD4-CCR7+CD45RA+ naive T cells. The genes are TRBV7-9 and TRBJ2-2; D is unresolved. The TCR sequence derives from a human donor in good health. Some libraries in this study had Jurkat cell RNA spiked in. Written as DNA, the CDR3 is TGCGCCAGCAGTTTAAAGACCGCGAACACCGGGGAGCTGTTTTTT. Translating gives CASSLKTANTGELFF.